This TCR beta chain came from a study of blood T cell repertoires in COVID-19. Looking at the study overall: Collection of acute and convalescent COVID-19 samples took place in the United States, Italy and Spain. PBMCs, B-cell-depleted T cells, or T cells provided the cDNA or gDNA that made up the material.

Germline CDR1 and CDR2: SGHTA and FQGNSA. The CDR3 is 15 residues long. V was pared by 0 bases and J by 6 bases, with 6 bases of the junction left unmatched. Sequencing was performed with immunoSEQ multiplex PCR; in TCRdb, only in-frame clones are kept and a portion is missing. Of 80,000 to 95,000 clones in the sample, about 90% were seen once. The TCR originated in a woman in her forties or fifties with active or convalescent COVID-19. The chain employs TRBV7-2 and TRBJ1-2; 8 bases map to TRBD1. The sequenced material came from peripheral blood. The CDR3 DNA reads TGTGCCAGCAGCTTAGCGCGACCAGGGGGCGATGGCTACACCTTC. It is translated as CASSLARPGGDGYTF.